These 32 T cell receptor beta chains originate from one sample sequenced in a study of cytomegalovirus exposure and HLA in healthy donors. The PCR ran on 60 Vbeta and 13 Jbeta primers. Sequencing was performed with immunoSEQ multiplex PCR; in TCRdb, only in-frame clones are kept and a portion is missing. The table has approximately 150,000 clones, about 85% seen once; the top ten hold roughly 2.5%. What was sequenced was PBMCs. These receptor sequences come from a man aged 25-40 years in good health and CMV-seropositive.

This chain joins TRBV14 and TRBJ2-3; 8 bases fit TRBD1. The CDR3 totals 14 residues. CDR1 is SGHDN and CDR2 is FVKESK in the germline V gene. The ends lost 6 bases at V and 2 bases at J; junction bases unmatched: 4. CDR3 nucleotides: TGTGCCAGCAGTCGGGACAGGAACACAGATACGCAGTATTTT. As protein: CASSRDRNTDTQYF.

The chain employs TRBV18 and TRBJ2-5; 7 nucleotides line up with TRBD1. Germline V gene lookup returns CDR1 KGHSH and CDR2 LQKENI. The CDR3 spans 13 residues. The V and J ends lost 6 bases and 3 bases, in that order; junction bases with no gene match: 4. CDR3 sequence: CASSAGQEETQYF. CDR3 nucleotides: TGTGCCAGCTCCGCCGGACAGGAAGAGACCCAGTACTTC.

The chain combines TRBV6-6 with TRBJ2-1; TRBD2 matches 8 bases. The CDR3 covers 16 residues. V was clipped by 4 bases and J by 2 bases; unmatched bases: 7. Germline loops: CDR1 MNHNY, CDR2 SVGAGI (reference sequence). The DNA for the CDR3 is TGTGCCAGCAGTTCTAAAGCGGGAGACACCTACAATGAGCAGTTCTTC. Its translation is CASSSKAGDTYNEQFF.

V and J are TRBV9 and TRBJ2-3, with 14 bases identical to TRBD2. Germline V gene lookup returns CDR1 SGDLS and CDR2 YYNGEE. The CDR3 runs to 17 residues. J lost 4 bases, V lost 4 bases, and 8 bases had no gene match. The CDR3 here is CASSPGLAGVGADTQYF. CDR3 coding DNA: TGTGCCAGCAGCCCGGGACTAGCGGGAGTTGGAGCAGATACGCAGTATTTT.

V gene TRBV5-6 combines with J gene TRBJ2-3, with D possibly being TRBD2 (6 bases). Trimming left V 7 bases short and J 4 bases short, with 10 bases between. This CDR3 has 12 residues. Germline V CDR1 and CDR2: SGHDT, YYEEEE. CDR3 bases: TGTGCCAGCGACTCGGGGGCAGATACGCAGTATTTT. It specifies CASDSGADTQYF.

V gene TRBV6-1 combines with J gene TRBJ1-5, with D unresolved. The germline V gene encodes CDR1 MNHNS and CDR2 SASEGT. The CDR3 extends over 14 amino acids. The ends were cut back, 8 bases at V and 4 bases at J, with 15 bases in the middle. CDR3 nucleotide sequence: TGTGCCAGCGGGCAGTCCCCATCAAATCAGCCCCAGCATTTT. Protein: CASGQSPSNQPQHF.

DNA of the CDR3: TGTGCCAGCGGAATCGTGGGACAGGGTAACACCGGGGAGCTGTTTTTT. Translation gives CASGIVGQGNTGELFF. The rearrangement joins TRBV6-4 to TRBJ2-2; 9 nucleotides line up with TRBD1. V dropped 8 bases and J dropped 2; count of bases not matched to a gene: 9. The CDR3 runs to 16 residues. From germline, CDR1 is MRHNA and CDR2 SNTAGT.

This clone was seen only once. This chain uses TRBV7-9 with TRBJ2-7; TRBD2 is a possible D gene (6 bases). Per the germline V gene, CDR1 is SEHNR and CDR2 is FQNEAQ (reference sequence). With 0 bases removed from V and 3 bases from J, the gap between germline ends came to 6 bases. CDR3 length equals 13 residues. CDR3 sequence reads: CASSLAGLYEQYV. The DNA of the CDR3 is TGTGCCAGCAGCTTAGCGGGACTCTACGAGCAGTACGTC.

This chain uses TRBV11-2 with TRBJ2-7, with 9 bases matching TRBD1. Per germline, CDR1 SGHAT and CDR2 FQNNGV. The CDR3 runs 15 residues. V lost 6 bases to trimming and J lost 4 bases; unmatched junction nucleotides: 10. DNA of the CDR3: TGTGCCAGCAGTAAACCGGGACAGGGCAGTTACGAGCAGTACTTC. It translates to CASSKPGQGSYEQYF.

V and J are TRBV5-4 and TRBJ1-2; D perhaps matches TRBD1 (6 bases). There are 14 residues in the CDR3. Trimming stripped 0 bases from V and 6 bases from J, with 12 bases between. Germline assignment: CDR1 SGHNT and CDR2 YYREEE (reference sequence). CDR3 in amino acids: CASSLDLGGHGYTF. The CDR3 DNA sequence: TGTGCCAGCAGCTTGGATTTAGGGGGTCATGGCTACACCTTC.

In DNA form, the CDR3 reads TGTGCCTGGAGTTGGTCCAGGGTAGCTTTCTTT. It encodes CAWSWSRVAFF. V is TRBV30 and J is TRBJ1-1, with D perhaps TRBD1 (5 bases). CDR3 length: 11 amino acids. V was cut by 2 bases and J by 10 bases, with 11 bases left in between. Germline-derived CDR1 and CDR2 are GTSNPN and SVGIG (reference sequence).

The genes are TRBV7-9 and TRBJ2-7; tentatively, D is TRBD2 (5 bases). Germline V gene data show CDR1 as SEHNR and CDR2 as FQNEAQ (reference sequence). The CDR3 runs to 13 residues. The CDR3 region is CSSSFGSSYEQYV. The CDR3 nucleotides are TGTTCCAGCAGCTTTGGGAGCTCCTACGAGCAGTACGTC.

This clone was recorded a few times. The chain is built from TRBV4-1 and TRBJ1-1; D not resolved. The CDR3 runs 16 residues. Germline V gene lookup returns CDR1 MGHRA and CDR2 YSYEKL. Trimming left V 0 bases short and J 5 bases short, with 16 bases between. CDR3 DNA sequence: TGCGCCAGCAGCCAAGAGCGTCCAGGCAAGTGGACTGAAGCTTTCTTT. As protein: CASSQERPGKWTEAFF.

Only one count was recorded for this clone. The chain couples TRBV10-3 to TRBJ2-5; 7 bases are shared with TRBD2. V shed 6 bases, J shed 3 bases, and the junction held 4 bases outside the gene matches. CDR1 is ENHRY, CDR2 SYGVKD, per germline. The CDR3 has 13 amino acids. The CDR3 DNA sequence: TGTGCCATCAGGCCGCGGGAGAAAGAGACCCAGTACTTC. It translates to CAIRPREKETQYF.

This clone was recorded a few times. The chain combines TRBV5-4 with TRBJ1-4; D is possibly TRBD1 (6 bases). Germline V lookup: CDR1 SGHNT, CDR2 YYREEE (reference sequence). V lost 0 bases to trimming and J lost 16 bases, with 19 bases between them. The CDR3 is 14 residues long. In DNA, the CDR3 is TGTGCCAGCAGCTTGGAAGGGGGGGGAAGTGCTGAGTTTTTT. It codes for CASSLEGGGSAEFF.

The chain employs TRBV7-2 and TRBJ1-5; maybe TRBD1 (6 bases). The CDR3 runs to 14 residues. Trimming cost V 6 bases and J 6 bases, with 15 bases left between them. Germline V gene sequence: CDR1 SGHTA, CDR2 FQGNSA. In DNA form, the CDR3 reads TGTGCCAGCAGTGAACAGGGTCTTAGTCAGCCCCAGCATTTT. Its protein is CASSEQGLSQPQHF.

The chain couples TRBV7-2 to TRBJ2-1; D perhaps matches TRBD2 (6 bases). Germline CDR1 SGHTA, CDR2 FQGNSA. V was clipped by 5 bases and J by 9 bases, with 11 bases between them. CDR3 length: 12 amino acids. CDR3 coding DNA: TGTGCCAGCAGCGGGAGGTTTGGTGAGCAGTTCTTC. Translation: CASSGRFGEQFF.

The J gene is TRBJ2-5, the V gene TRBV27; tentatively, D is TRBD1 (6 bases). This CDR3 is 11 amino acids long. Germline V gives CDR1 MNHEY, CDR2 SMNVEV (reference sequence). V dropped 7 bases and J dropped 7 bases, with 10 bases sitting between them. CDR3 sequence (DNA): TGTGCCAGCACCTTGGGGGCGACCCAGTACTTC. Translating gives CASTLGATQYF.

This clone was recorded once. This chain links TRBV19 with TRBJ1-5; D possibly corresponds to TRBD1 (6 bases). In germline, CDR1 is LNHDA, CDR2 SQIVND (reference sequence). Trimming took off 8 bases at V and 1 base at J, with 18 bases between the two ends. CDR3 length equals 16 residues. The CDR3 loop is CASGRGGGISNQPQHF. The CDR3 nucleotides are TGTGCCAGTGGTCGAGGGGGGGGCATAAGCAATCAGCCCCAGCATTTT.

J is TRBJ1-2 and V is TRBV6-4, with D unclear. Trimming pared 5 bases from V and 2 bases from J, leaving 9 bases between. Germline V gene lookup returns CDR1 MRHNA and CDR2 SNTAGT. CDR3 size: 13 residues. The CDR3 region has the DNA TGTGCCAGCAGTCGGGGTCTAAACTATGGCTACACCTTC. Its protein product is CASSRGLNYGYTF.

The chain has TRBV11-2 and TRBJ2-1; no clear D. In germline, CDR1 is SGHAT, CDR2 FQNNGV. The ends were cut back, 2 bases at V and 3 bases at J, with 11 bases in the middle. This CDR3 spans 15 amino acids. The CDR3 region has the DNA TGTGCCAGCAGCTTATCGCAGGTAATCTACAATGAGCAGTTCTTC. Its protein is CASSLSQVIYNEQFF.

The V and J genes are TRBV5-5 and TRBJ2-3; no clear D. Trimming stripped 0 bases from V and 6 bases from J, with 11 bases between. CDR3 length: 14 residues. The germline CDR1 and CDR2 sequences are SGHKS and YYEKEE (reference sequence). DNA for the CDR3: TGTGCCAGCAGCTTGGGTGGTGCGGCGGATACGCAGTATTTT. Translated, it gives CASSLGGAADTQYF. Full variable domain (remainder filled in from reference TRBV5-5 and TRBJ2-3): DAGVTQSPTHLIKTRGQQVTLRCSPISGHKSVSWYQQVLGQGPQFIFQYYEKEERGRGNFPDRFSARQFPNYSSELNVNALLLGDSALYLCASSLGGAADTQYFGPGTRLTVL.

The V call is TRBV19, the J call TRBJ1-2; D might be TRBD1 (6 bases). V was cut by 2 bases and J by 6 bases, with 13 bases left in between. Per the germline V gene, CDR1 is LNHDA and CDR2 is SQIVND (reference sequence). This CDR3 spans 14 amino acids. The chain's CDR3 is CASSILQGVNGYTF. The DNA of the CDR3 is TGTGCCAGTAGTATACTACAGGGTGTCAATGGCTACACCTTC.

In its sample, this clone was seen a few times. This sequence joins TRBV5-6 and TRBJ2-1; 11 nucleotides align to TRBD2. CDR3 length equals 14 residues. The germline V gene has CDR1 SGHDT and CDR2 YYEEEE. With 1 base clipped from V and 7 bases from J, the junction kept 1 base outside the gene matches. In DNA form, the CDR3 reads TGTGCCAGCAGCTTGCGACTAGCGGGAAATGAGCAGTTCTTC. Residues: CASSLRLAGNEQFF.

The chain has TRBV19 and TRBJ2-3, with 8 bases fitting TRBD1. Germline loops: CDR1 LNHDA, CDR2 SQIVND (reference sequence). The CDR3 sequence is 15 residues long. The V segment lost 7 bases and the J segment 2 bases; nucleotides outside the gene matches: 8. The chain's CDR3 is CASTTQGALTDTQYF. The CDR3 DNA is TGTGCCAGTACTACGCAGGGGGCTCTCACAGATACGCAGTATTTT.

The chain recombines TRBV7-9 with TRBJ2-5, with D possibly matching TRBD2 (5 bases). The V end lost 5 bases, the J end lost 5 bases, and 15 bases lay between the germline ends. The length of the CDR3 is 14 residues. Germline V lookup: CDR1 SEHNR, CDR2 FQNEAQ (reference sequence). The CDR3 DNA reads as TGTGCCAGCAGCCTCCTCGGGGTGGTGGAGACCCAGTACTTC. Amino acid sequence: CASSLLGVVETQYF.

This chain links TRBV29-1 with TRBJ2-3; no firm D call. CDR1 SQVTM and CDR2 ANQGSEA come from the germline V gene. V lost 7 bases to trimming and J lost 1 base, with 9 bases between them. CDR3 length: 12 amino acids. The CDR3, as DNA: TGCAGCGGTCTTCGGGGCACAGATACGCAGTATTTT. It is translated as CSGLRGTDTQYF.

V is TRBV2 and J is TRBJ2-1; 7 bases map to TRBD2. V was clipped by 7 bases and J by 4 bases; unmatched bases: 13. The CDR3 consists of 16 residues. Germline V gene lookup returns CDR1 SNHLY and CDR2 FYNNEI. The CDR3 nucleotides read TGTGCCAGCAAGGTGAGGTTCGGGACTACTTACAATGAGCAGTTCTTC. As protein: CASKVRFGTTYNEQFF. Together with reference TRBV2 and TRBJ2-1, the CDR3 gives the full variable domain: EPEVTQTPSHQVTQMGQEVILRCVPISNHLYFYWYRQILGQKVEFLVSFYNNEISEKSEIFDDQFSVERPDGSNFTLKIRSTKLEDSAMYFCASKVRFGTTYNEQFFGPGTRLTVL.

The gene calls are TRBV30 and TRBJ1-6; D is unresolved. Per the germline V gene, CDR1 is GTSNPN and CDR2 is SVGIG (reference sequence). The CDR3 has 12 amino acids. V shed 5 bases and J shed 3 bases, with 5 bases lying between them. The CDR3 loop is CAWGHYNSPLHF. In DNA, the CDR3 is TGTGCCTGGGGCCACTATAATTCACCCCTCCACTTT.

This clone was picked up a small number of times. The chain uses TRBV19 and TRBJ1-5; D is unresolved. CDR1 and CDR2 from the germline V gene are LNHDA and SQIVND (reference sequence). The length of the CDR3 is 14 residues. The V end was cut by 1 base, the J end by 4 bases, with 8 bases between. The CDR3 nucleotides read TGTGCCAGTAGTATAGGGAGTGGTAATCAGCCCCAGCATTTT. It is translated as CASSIGSGNQPQHF.

The DNA for the CDR3 is TGTGCCAGCAAGCGCAGCTCCTACAATGAGCAGTTCTTC. It specifies CASKRSSYNEQFF. V and J are TRBV6-5 and TRBJ2-1; D gene uncertain. The CDR3 consists of 13 residues. The germline CDR1 and CDR2 sequences are MNHEY and SVGAGI. V gave up 7 bases and J gave up 0 bases, with 7 bases separating them.

The sample holds one count of this clone. The chain is built from TRBV7-2 and TRBJ2-5; maybe TRBD1 (5 bases). This CDR3 is 13 amino acids long. With 3 bases removed from V and 4 bases from J, the gap between germline ends came to 9 bases. Germline V lookup: CDR1 SGHTA, CDR2 FQGNSA. DNA of the CDR3: TGTGCCAGCAGCTTCGTGGGGCTAGAGACCCAGTACTTC. This gives the protein CASSFVGLETQYF.